The 11 T cell receptor beta chains presented below share a single source sample, sequenced in a study of cytomegalovirus exposure and HLA in healthy donors. It was with 60 Vbeta and 13 Jbeta primers that the PCR ran. The assay was immunoSEQ multiplex PCR, and TCRdb's table has in-frame clones only and misses some. The sample yields about 120,000 clones, around three quarters seen once. Material: PBMCs. The source is a woman between 40 and 55 years old in good health and CMV-seronegative.

The J gene is TRBJ2-3, the V gene TRBV29-1, with a possible D match to TRBD2 (7 bases). CDR3 size: 12 residues. Germline values: CDR1 SQVTM, CDR2 ANQGSEA. V shed 7 bases and J shed 5 bases, with 13 bases lying between them. The CDR3: CSGAGAGDTQYF. In nucleotides, the CDR3 is TGCAGCGGTGCGGGGGCTGGAGATACGCAGTATTTT.

The V call is TRBV19, the J call TRBJ2-1; 9 bases align to TRBD2. The CDR3 is 16 residues long. V lost 4 bases, J lost 2 bases, and 6 bases stayed unmatched. Per the germline V gene, CDR1 is LNHDA and CDR2 is SQIVND (reference sequence). The CDR3 nucleotides read TGTGCCAGTAGTAGGCACCAGCGGGAGGCCTACAATGAGCAGTTCTTC. Its protein product is CASSRHQREAYNEQFF.

CDR3 DNA sequence: TGTGCCAGCAGCTTGGCGCAGGGTTCCGAGACCCAGTACTTC. This translates into CASSLAQGSETQYF. The chain couples TRBV5-5 to TRBJ2-5, with D perhaps matching TRBD1 (5 bases). The V end was cut by 0 bases, the J end by 5 bases, with 11 bases between. The CDR3 runs 14 residues. Germline-derived CDR1 and CDR2 are SGHKS and YYEKEE (reference sequence).

The chain links TRBV28 to TRBJ2-5; 8 positions agree with TRBD2. Germline CDR1 MDHEN, CDR2 SYDVKM. This CDR3 has 13 residues. The CDR3 region is CAADGGGRETQYF. The CDR3 DNA follows: TGTGCGGCAGACGGGGGGGGTAGAGAGACCCAGTACTTC.

The genes are TRBV10-2 and TRBJ2-3, with 9 nucleotides matching TRBD1. The CDR3 length is 16 residues. Germline assignment: CDR1 WSHSY and CDR2 SAAADI. The V segment lost 0 bases and the J segment 5 bases; nucleotides outside the gene matches: 6. The DNA for the CDR3 is TGCGCCAGCAGTGAGTCAAACAGGGGGCCGAGAGATACGCAGTATTTT. Translating gives CASSESNRGPRDTQYF.

The J gene is TRBJ1-5, the V gene TRBV18; D might be TRBD1 (6 bases). In germline, CDR1 is KGHSH, CDR2 LQKENI. The V end lost 0 bases, the J end lost 6 bases, and 12 bases lay between the germline ends. The CDR3 runs to 15 residues. The CDR3 loop is CASSPPSGAGQPQHF. The DNA of the CDR3 is TGTGCCAGCTCACCACCGTCAGGGGCCGGTCAGCCCCAGCATTTT.

This clone was seen a single time. The V and J genes are TRBV27 and TRBJ2-1; 9 bases fit TRBD2. V lost 0 bases and J lost 9; bases outside the gene matches: 9. Germline-derived CDR1 and CDR2 are MNHEY and SMNVEV (reference sequence). This CDR3 has 16 residues. CDR3 coding DNA: TGTGCCAGCAGTTTATCGACGGCGGGAGGGCAGTTTGAGCAGTTCTTC. Amino acid sequence: CASSLSTAGGQFEQFF.

Worth noting for this clone: A junction end diverges from the germline sequence, so it may reflect a read error. The CDR3 reads CASSPAGLAGTGYGDTRYF. In DNA, the CDR3 is TGCGCCAGCAGTCCGGCGGGACTAGCGGGGACGGGATACGGGGATACGCGGTATTTT. The V call is TRBV5-1, the J call TRBJ2-3; TRBD2 agrees at 13 bases. This CDR3 spans 19 amino acids. CDR1 is SGHRS, CDR2 YFSETQ, per germline.

This clone has a handful of counts. The V gene is TRBV7-9, the J gene TRBJ1-5, with a possible D match to TRBD1 (5 bases). Germline loops: CDR1 SEHNR, CDR2 FQNEAQ (reference sequence). The CDR3 has 14 amino acids. Trimming stripped 8 bases from V and 2 bases from J, with 13 bases between. The CDR3 reads CASGQGGRNQPQHF. CDR3 bases: TGTGCCAGCGGGCAGGGAGGGCGCAATCAGCCCCAGCATTTT.

V gene TRBV27 combines with J gene TRBJ2-1, with 9 bases identical to TRBD2. Germline V lookup: CDR1 MNHEY, CDR2 SMNVEV (reference sequence). This CDR3 spans 14 amino acids. J was trimmed by 3 bases and V by 7 bases; bases with no gene match: 4. Here the CDR3 DNA reads TGTGCCAGCACCCTAGCGGGACTCTACAATGAGCAGTTCTTC. Its protein is CASTLAGLYNEQFF.

The genes are TRBV9 and TRBJ1-2; 9 positions agree with TRBD1. The length of the CDR3 is 15 residues. V gave up 3 bases and J gave up 4 bases; unmatched junction bases: 7. The germline CDR1 and CDR2 sequences are SGDLS and YYNGEE. In DNA form, the CDR3 reads TGTGCCAGCAGCGGCCGGGACAGGGCAACCTATGGCTACACCTTC. This translates into CASSGRDRATYGYTF.